What follows is one T cell receptor beta chain and its context. Its antigen is not identified. Mouse gene names and germline throughout. The CDR3 end lies 4 residues beyond the end of the read and is filled in from the germline J gene. CDR1 is NSQYPW, CDR2 LRSPGD, per germline (reference sequence). Deletions cut 1 base from V and 3 bases from J, with 7 bases between. This CDR3 contains 13 residues. These data belong to a study of CD8+ T cells in alopecia areata. Study context: C3H/HeJ graft donors with spontaneous alopecia, aged 6-12 months, supplied skin that was transplanted onto female C3H/HeJ mice aged about 7-10 weeks.

Markers including CD4, CD8alpha, NKG2D and NKG2ACE guided sorting of pooled cutaneous lymph node cells. Following RNA extraction, reverse transcription yielded cDNA that acted as the sequencing template. Only in-frame clones appear in the TCRdb table, and some are missing; sequencing was by immunoSEQ multiplex PCR. This sample carries 200,000 to 300,000 clones, none of them present only once. Study-level findings and limits: Scalp repertoires also include resident alphabeta T cells from normal skin. Mice showed TCR sharing more clearly than patients did, possibly owing to HLA. Affected lesional scalp, above all in alopecia totalis/universalis, was more clonal than normal scalp.

The chain couples TRBV1 to TRBJ2-7; D is ambiguous. The sequence was collected from a C3H/HeJ mouse with alopecia areata. This strain has MHC haplotype H2-k. The sequencing input was CD4+ T cells sorted from a lymph node. The CDR3 sequence: CTCSAASLYEQYF. The part of the CDR3 DNA that was read is TGCACCTGCAGTGCAGCCAGCCTCTAT. Based on the CDR3 plus reference TRBV1 and TRBJ2-7, the full variable domain is VTLLEQNPRWRLVPRGQAVNLRCILKNSQYPWMSWYQQDLQKQLQWLFTLRSPGDKEVKSLPGADYLATRVTDTELRLQVANMSQGRTLYCTCSAASLYEQYFGPGTRLTVL.